This T cell receptor beta chain was obtained from a study of early T cells in non-severe SARS-CoV-2 infection. Study information: Alpha and beta chains were unpaired, from unsorted whole-blood bulk RNA. General study findings and limits: VDJdb-based matching was biased toward anti-spike CD8 responses and missed private and CD4 specificities.

Trimming left V 5 bases short and J 4 bases short, with 12 bases between. Germline assignment: CDR1 MNHNS and CDR2 SASEGT. CDR3 length: 14 amino acids. This clonotype turned up a few times. Its antigen is currently unknown. The TCR library protocol attached unique molecular identifiers to the individual cDNA molecules. TCRdb re-derived calls from the 5' RACE reads in MiXCR, one entry per CDR3 protein. The table includes fewer than 75,000 distinct CDR3 sequences, around 19% detected once. The sequence was obtained from an adult who was a healthcare worker with PCR-confirmed SARS-CoV-2 infection or an uninfected control (not recorded which). The sample here was whole blood, taken at baseline. The chain carries TRBV6-1 and TRBJ1-5; D is ambiguous. Here the CDR3 reads CASSPISLNQPQHF. CDR3 bases: TGTGCCAGCAGTCCTATCAGCCTGAATCAGCCCCAGCATTTT.